Following are 22 T cell receptor beta chains from one sample sequenced in a study of beta chain features in type 1 diabetes. Investigators reverse transcribed all isolated RNA, so they sequenced expressed TCRB transcripts. The table came from immunoSEQ multiplex PCR; TCRdb's copy has only in-frame clones and leaves some out. The table has about 930,000 clones, 17% seen once. The sample consisted of naive CD4+ T cells from blood. The receptor set was obtained from a woman aged 18-29 years in good health.

The V call is TRBV4-1, the J call TRBJ2-7; TRBD2 matches at 8 bases. The CDR3 covers 16 residues. J lost 3 bases, V lost 4 bases, and 11 bases had no gene match. The V gene's germline CDR1 is MGHRA and CDR2 YSYEKL. CDR3 in DNA: TGCGCCAGCAGCCCCTTCCCCCGGGAGGGCGTCTACGAGCAGTACTTC. This gives the protein CASSPFPREGVYEQYF.

This clone was observed a handful of times. The gene calls are TRBV7-2 and TRBJ2-5, with 8 positions matching TRBD1. V trimming: 5 bases; J trimming: 5 bases; junction bases outside the gene matches: 7. Germline CDR1 SGHTA, CDR2 FQGNSA. CDR3 length: 14 amino acids. CDR3 loop: CASSPIRDRETQYF. DNA for the CDR3: TGTGCCAGCAGCCCGATTCGGGACAGGGAGACCCAGTACTTC.

This clone came up a few times. This chain connects TRBV7-9 to TRBJ2-1, with a tentative D call TRBD2 (5 bases). The V end was cut by 3 bases, the J end by 9 bases, with 15 bases between. The CDR3 extends over 14 amino acids. Germline CDR1 SEHNR, CDR2 FQNEAQ (reference sequence). CDR3 sequence: CASSFLLTSGEQFF. The CDR3 coding sequence is TGTGCCAGCAGCTTTTTGTTGACGAGCGGTGAGCAGTTCTTC.

This clone was seen a few times. The chain links TRBV10-3 to TRBJ2-3; maybe TRBD1 (6 bases). The V end lost 4 bases, the J end lost 6 bases, and 26 bases lay between the germline ends. This CDR3 comprises 18 residues. In germline, CDR1 is ENHRY, CDR2 SYGVKD. CDR3 region: CAISATAPGDSLRDTQYF. CDR3 bases: TGTGCCATCAGTGCAACAGCCCCAGGGGATTCTCTACGTGATACGCAGTATTTT.

This clone occurred a few times. This chain joins TRBV13 and TRBJ2-7, with 7 positions matching TRBD2. The germline V gene has CDR1 PRHDT and CDR2 FYEKMQ (reference sequence). After removal of 5 bases from V and 5 bases from J, the junction contained 9 bases not matched to a gene. This CDR3 region has 14 residues. The CDR3 sequence is CASSARTSRDEQYF. Here the CDR3 DNA reads TGTGCCAGCAGCGCACGGACTAGTCGGGACGAGCAGTACTTC.

The chain joins TRBV9 to TRBJ1-1; 7 bases map to TRBD1. The CDR3 has 15 amino acids. Germline V gene data show CDR1 as SGDLS and CDR2 as YYNGEE. Losses at the gene ends were 0 bases for V and 5 bases for J; bases not matched to a gene: 7. The CDR3 DNA is TGTGCCAGCAGCGTAGAAGGGGGCTCTATAACTGAAGCTTTCTTT. This encodes CASSVEGGSITEAFF.

Only a few counts were recorded for this clone. This chain links TRBV28 with TRBJ2-7; either TRBD1 or TRBD2 may fit D (5 bases each). Germline CDR1 is MDHEN and CDR2 is SYDVKM. The CDR3 has 14 residues. V gave up 6 bases and J gave up 2 bases, with 14 bases separating them. CDR3 in DNA: TGTGCCAGCAGGAAAACCGGGACCACCTACGAGCAGTACTTC. It specifies CASRKTGTTYEQYF.

This clone has a handful of counts. The CDR3 DNA follows: TGTGCCAGCAGTTCTAAGAGAGGCCGGCAAGAGACCCAGTACTTC. It specifies CASSSKRGRQETQYF. The chain links TRBV28 to TRBJ2-5, with D unclear. Per the germline V gene, CDR1 is MDHEN and CDR2 is SYDVKM. This CDR3 comprises 15 residues. Trimming stripped 4 bases from V and 2 bases from J, with 14 bases between.

This clone was counted a few times. This chain links TRBV10-2 with TRBJ2-1; D tentatively fits TRBD1 or TRBD2 (6 bases each). Trimming took 7 bases from V and 1 from J, leaving 17 bases between them. The V gene's germline CDR1 is WSHSY and CDR2 SAAADI. The CDR3 sequence is 16 residues long. CDR3 region: CASKRGRHSSYNEQFF. CDR3 sequence (DNA): TGCGCCAGCAAAAGGGGGAGGCACTCGTCCTACAATGAGCAGTTCTTC.

This clone was seen a handful of times. The chain couples TRBV6-6 to TRBJ2-1; possible D gene TRBD1, 6 bases. Germline assignment: CDR1 MNHNY and CDR2 SVGAGI (reference sequence). This CDR3 region has 12 residues. Between the trimmed V and J ends, which lost 6 bases and 9 bases, there was a span of 12 bases. CDR3 nucleotide sequence: TGTGCCAGCAGAGACAGGTATGGTGAGCAGTTCTTC. Protein product: CASRDRYGEQFF.

This clone was seen more than once but under ten times. The chain uses TRBV7-3 and TRBJ2-3, with D unresolved. The germline CDR1 and CDR2 sequences are SGHTA and FQGTGA. Trimming pared 3 bases from V and 2 bases from J, leaving 9 bases between. The CDR3 is 14 residues long. The CDR3 loop is CASSFKGLTDTQYF. The CDR3 DNA sequence: TGTGCCAGCAGCTTTAAGGGCCTCACAGATACGCAGTATTTT.

There are a few counts of this clone. The chain uses TRBV4-3 and TRBJ2-1; no definite D call. The germline gives CDR1 LGHNA, CDR2 YSLEER. V lost 2 bases and J lost 2, with 7 bases in between. The CDR3 spans 14 residues. This CDR3 is CASSQIAPYNEQFF. The CDR3 DNA sequence: TGCGCCAGCAGCCAAATCGCGCCCTACAATGAGCAGTTCTTC.

There are a few counts of this clone. The chain couples TRBV6-5 to TRBJ1-5; D remains unclear. The germline V gene encodes CDR1 MNHEY and CDR2 SVGAGI. This CDR3 spans 14 amino acids. V dropped 2 bases and J dropped 4 bases, with 9 bases sitting between them. The CDR3 region has the DNA TGTGCCAGCAGTTACGGAACCGCTAATCAGCCCCAGCATTTT. Encoded protein: CASSYGTANQPQHF.

The chain is built from TRBV19 and TRBJ1-5, with D hard to call. The CDR3 loop spans 14 amino acids. Germline-derived CDR1 and CDR2 are LNHDA and SQIVND (reference sequence). V dropped 3 bases and J dropped 7 bases, with 13 bases sitting between them. The CDR3 spells CASSIRERRQPQHF. The CDR3 bases are TGTGCCAGTAGTATTCGGGAGAGGAGGCAGCCCCAGCATTTT.

This chain joins TRBV19 and TRBJ2-1; possible D gene TRBD1, 7 bases. In germline, CDR1 is LNHDA, CDR2 SQIVND (reference sequence). V was trimmed by 4 bases and J by 14 bases, leaving 18 bases between them. The CDR3 extends over 13 amino acids. CDR3 DNA: TGTGCCAGTAGTAGCCTGTCAGGGGGGACAAAGTTCTTC. This sequence encodes CASSSLSGGTKFF.

This clone was seen only a few times. This rearrangement joins TRBV20-1 to TRBJ2-1; D remains unclear. The ends were cut back, 7 bases at V and 5 bases at J, with 9 bases in the middle. Germline-derived CDR1 and CDR2 are DFQATT and SNEGSKA (reference sequence). This CDR3 is built from 11 residues. The DNA for the CDR3 is TGCAGTGTCCCTAGGAACAATGAGCAGTTCTTC. Residues: CSVPRNNEQFF.

The chain couples TRBV28 to TRBJ2-2; 7 positions match TRBD2. Germline V gene sequence: CDR1 MDHEN, CDR2 SYDVKM. The V segment lost 8 bases and the J segment 0 bases; nucleotides outside the gene matches: 9. CDR3 length equals 16 residues. CDR3 DNA sequence: TGTGCCAGCTGTCTACTAGCGAGCGCGAACACCGGGGAGCTGTTTTTT. Residues: CASCLLASANTGELFF.

This clone has just a few counts. The V call is TRBV6-1, the J call TRBJ2-5, with D possibly TRBD2 on 5 matching bases. From germline, CDR1 is MNHNS and CDR2 SASEGT. This CDR3 has 13 amino acids. Trimming removed 7 bases at V and 4 bases at J, with 13 bases between. In DNA, the CDR3 is TGTGCCAGCAATTACAACGCGGGAGAGACCCAGTACTTC. Residues: CASNYNAGETQYF.

This clone showed up just a few times. The chain recombines TRBV4-2 with TRBJ2-1, with 8 bases matching TRBD2. The V segment lost 3 bases and the J segment 5 bases; nucleotides outside the gene matches: 12. The CDR3 length is 17 residues. Germline-derived CDR1 and CDR2 are LGHNA and YNFKEQ. This chain's CDR3 is CASSHSTGTSFNNEQFF. Here the CDR3 DNA reads TGTGCCAGCAGCCACTCTACCGGGACTAGTTTTAACAATGAGCAGTTCTTC.

The chain recombines TRBV4-1 with TRBJ1-2, with D possibly being TRBD1 (5 bases). Per the germline V gene, CDR1 is MGHRA and CDR2 is YSYEKL. Trimming left V 1 base short and J 4 bases short, with 13 bases between. This CDR3 spans 15 amino acids. DNA for the CDR3: TGCGCCAGCAGCCAAGTTGTAGGGGATTCCTATGGCTACACCTTC. It yields the protein CASSQVVGDSYGYTF.

Of note for this clone: This specimen includes other DNA sequences encoding the same CDR3. The V and J genes are TRBV18 and TRBJ2-7; 7 nucleotides agree with TRBD1. The CDR3 loop spans 13 amino acids. Germline-derived CDR1 and CDR2 are KGHSH and LQKENI. Germline trimming cut 3 bases from V and 3 bases from J; bases unmatched to any gene: 2. The CDR3 sequence: CASSPRQGYEQYF. DNA for the CDR3: TGTGCCAGCTCACCCAGACAGGGCTACGAGCAGTACTTC.

As concerns this clone: Other DNA sequences from this sample encode an identical CDR3 as well. The V call is TRBV7-9, the J call TRBJ1-2; D not certain. Germline CDR1 reads SEHNR; CDR2 reads FQNEAQ (reference sequence). The V end was cut by 5 bases, the J end by 8 bases, with 9 bases between. The CDR3 loop spans 11 amino acids. The CDR3 is CASSPSEGYTF. For the CDR3, the DNA is TGTGCCAGCAGCCCTAGCGAGGGCTACACCTTC.